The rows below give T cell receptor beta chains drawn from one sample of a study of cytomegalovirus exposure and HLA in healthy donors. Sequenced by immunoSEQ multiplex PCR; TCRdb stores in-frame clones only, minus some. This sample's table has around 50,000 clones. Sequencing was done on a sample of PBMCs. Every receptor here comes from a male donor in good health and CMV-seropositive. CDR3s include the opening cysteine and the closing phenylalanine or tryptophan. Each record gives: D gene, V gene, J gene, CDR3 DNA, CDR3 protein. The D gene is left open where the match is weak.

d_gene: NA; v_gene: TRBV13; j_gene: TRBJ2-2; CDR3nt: TGTGCCAGCACTAGAAACACCGGGGAGCTGTTTTTT; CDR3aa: CASTRNTGELFF
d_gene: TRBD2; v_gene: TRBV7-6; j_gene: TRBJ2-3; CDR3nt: TGTGCCAGCAGCCCCGGGGGGAGCGTGGCAGATACGCAGTATTTT; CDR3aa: CASSPGGSVADTQYF
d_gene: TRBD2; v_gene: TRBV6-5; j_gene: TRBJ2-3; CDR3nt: TGTGCCAGCGGACTAGCGGGGGTGACAGATACGCAGTATTTT; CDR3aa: CASGLAGVTDTQYF
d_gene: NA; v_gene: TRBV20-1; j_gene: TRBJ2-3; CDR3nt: TGCAGTGCTACTAGCACAGATACGCAGTATTTT; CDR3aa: CSATSTDTQYF
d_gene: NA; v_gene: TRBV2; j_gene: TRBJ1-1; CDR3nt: TGTGCCAGCAGTGAAGGCGGGGGGTACACTGAAGCTTTCTTT; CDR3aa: CASSEGGGYTEAFF
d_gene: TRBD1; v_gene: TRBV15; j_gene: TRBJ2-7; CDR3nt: TGTGCCACCACCGCCGACAGGGTCTCCTACGAGCAGTACTTC; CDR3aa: CATTADRVSYEQYF
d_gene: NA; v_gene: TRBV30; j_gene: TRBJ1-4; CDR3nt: TGTGCCGGAGGAGGGGCAGGGTACGAAAAACTGTTTTTT; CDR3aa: CAGGGAGYEKLFF
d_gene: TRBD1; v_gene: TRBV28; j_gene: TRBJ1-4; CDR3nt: TGTGCCAGCAGCGCCCTACAGGGGGCGGGGGAAAAACTGTTTTTT; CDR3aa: CASSALQGAGEKLFF
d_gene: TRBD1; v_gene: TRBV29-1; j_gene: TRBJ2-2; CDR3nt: TGCAGCGGCCTCCGGGGACAGGGGAACACCGGGGAGCTGTTTTTT; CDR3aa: CSGLRGQGNTGELFF
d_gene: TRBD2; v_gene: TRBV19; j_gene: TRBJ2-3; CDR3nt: TGTGCCATAGGTAGCGGGGGAAGCGCAGATACGCAGTATTTT; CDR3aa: CAIGSGGSADTQYF
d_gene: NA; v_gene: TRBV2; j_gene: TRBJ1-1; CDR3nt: TGTGCCAGCATCCTCGGGACATATTCCACTGAAGCTTTCTTT; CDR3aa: CASILGTYSTEAFF
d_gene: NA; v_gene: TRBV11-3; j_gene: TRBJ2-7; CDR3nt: TGTGCCAGCAGCTTAGAACAGGGTAGCCACGAGCAGTACTTC; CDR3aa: CASSLEQGSHEQYF
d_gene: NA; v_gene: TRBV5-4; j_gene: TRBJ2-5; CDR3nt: TGTGCCAGCAGCTTGCCCGACATTGGGGAGACCCAGTACTTC; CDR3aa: CASSLPDIGETQYF
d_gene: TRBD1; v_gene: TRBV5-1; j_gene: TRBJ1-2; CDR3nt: TGCGCCAGCAGCTACAACAGGGGGTCGGAAGGCTACACCTTC; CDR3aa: CASSYNRGSEGYTF
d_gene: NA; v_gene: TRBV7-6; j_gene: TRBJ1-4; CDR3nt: TGTGCCAGCAGTTCGGGACTTGCAACTAATGAAAAACTGTTTTTT; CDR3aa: CASSSGLATNEKLFF
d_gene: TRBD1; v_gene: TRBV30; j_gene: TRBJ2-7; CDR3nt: TGTGCCTGGAGGCCGGTAGAGGGGGCTATCCTACGAGTGCAGTACTTC; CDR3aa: CAWRPVEGAILRVQYF
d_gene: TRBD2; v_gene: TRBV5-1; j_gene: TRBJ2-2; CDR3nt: TGCGCCAGCAGCTCCACTAGCGGGGGGGCCGTCGGGGAGCTGTTTTTT; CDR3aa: CASSSTSGGAVGELFF
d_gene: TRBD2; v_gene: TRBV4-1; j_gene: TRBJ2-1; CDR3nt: TGCGCCAGCAGCCAAGATAACGGGGGGGGAATTGGACTAGTATCCAATGAGCAGTTCTTC; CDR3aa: CASSQDNGGGIGLVSNEQFF
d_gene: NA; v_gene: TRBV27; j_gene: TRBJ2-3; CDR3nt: TGTGCCAGCAGCCCACAGTACGCAGATACGCAGTATTTT; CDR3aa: CASSPQYADTQYF
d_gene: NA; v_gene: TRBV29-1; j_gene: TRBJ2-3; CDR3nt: TGCAGCGTTACTAGCTGGACTCTTAGCACAGATACGCAGTATTTT; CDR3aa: CSVTSWTLSTDTQYF
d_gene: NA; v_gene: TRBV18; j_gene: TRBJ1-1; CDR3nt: TGTGCCAGCTCACCACCGTGGGAGAAGAACACTGAAGCTTTCTTT; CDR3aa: CASSPPWEKNTEAFF
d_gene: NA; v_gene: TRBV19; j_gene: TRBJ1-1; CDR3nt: TGTGCCAGTATAATAACACAGGGCACTAACACTGAAGCTTTCTTT; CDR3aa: CASIITQGTNTEAFF
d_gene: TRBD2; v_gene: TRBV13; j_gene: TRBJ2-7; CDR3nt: TGTGCCAGCAGCTCGACTAGCGGGGGAAACTACGAGCAGTACTTC; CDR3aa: CASSSTSGGNYEQYF
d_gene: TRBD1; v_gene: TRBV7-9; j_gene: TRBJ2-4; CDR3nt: TGTGCCAGCAGCTTATCCCGACAGGGGGTAAACTTC; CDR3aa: CASSLSRQGVNF
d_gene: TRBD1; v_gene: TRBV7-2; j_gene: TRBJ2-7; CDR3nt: TGTGCCAGCAGCTCCGTCCCGGGACAGACACGTAGCTCCTACGAGCAGTACTTC; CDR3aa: CASSSVPGQTRSSYEQYF
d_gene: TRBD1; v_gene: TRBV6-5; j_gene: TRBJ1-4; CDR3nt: TGTGCCAGCAGTTACGACAGGGAAGAAAAACTGTTTTTT; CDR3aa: CASSYDREEKLFF
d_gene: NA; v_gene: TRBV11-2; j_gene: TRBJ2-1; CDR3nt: TGTGCCAGCAGCTTAAAGGGGGATGAGCAGTTCTTC; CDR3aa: CASSLKGDEQFF
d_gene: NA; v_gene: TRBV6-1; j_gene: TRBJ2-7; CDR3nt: TGTGCCAGCAGTGCCACCGACAATGAAGGGGCCCACGAGCAGTACTTC; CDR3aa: CASSATDNEGAHEQYF
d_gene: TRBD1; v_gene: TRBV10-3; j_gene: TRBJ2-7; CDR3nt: TGTGCCACGGACCCGGAGGACAGGGGGACCTACGAGCAGTACTTC; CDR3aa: CATDPEDRGTYEQYF
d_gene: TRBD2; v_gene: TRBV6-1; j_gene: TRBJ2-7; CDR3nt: TGTGCCAGCAGTGAAGCGGCGCGGGGGAACAGCCGGTACGAGCAGTACTTC; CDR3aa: CASSEAARGNSRYEQYF
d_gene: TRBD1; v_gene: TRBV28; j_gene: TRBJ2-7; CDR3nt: TGTGCCAGCAGTACCCCCGACAGGGACCCCTACGAGCAGTACTTC; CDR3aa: CASSTPDRDPYEQYF
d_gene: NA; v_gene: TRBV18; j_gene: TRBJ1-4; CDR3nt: TGTGCCAGCTCACTAAGGGGCAGACTGGAAAAACTGTTTTTT; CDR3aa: CASSLRGRLEKLFF
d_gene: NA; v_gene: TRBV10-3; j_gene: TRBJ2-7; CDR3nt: TGTGCCAGCCAAGACGAACGACAAGCCTACGAGCAGTACTTC; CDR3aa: CASQDERQAYEQYF
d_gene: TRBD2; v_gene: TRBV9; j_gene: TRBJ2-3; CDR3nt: TGTGCCAGCAGAGGTTCCGGGGGGGCAGATACGCAGTATTTT; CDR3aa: CASRGSGGADTQYF
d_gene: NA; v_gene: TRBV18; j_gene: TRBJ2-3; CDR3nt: TGTGCCAGCTCACCACTCAGGGGTCACGCAGATACGCAGTATTTT; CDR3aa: CASSPLRGHADTQYF
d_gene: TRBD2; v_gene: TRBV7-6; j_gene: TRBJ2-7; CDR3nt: TGTGCCAGCAGCCGAGCGGGGGGTCTTTACGAGCAGTACTTC; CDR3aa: CASSRAGGLYEQYF
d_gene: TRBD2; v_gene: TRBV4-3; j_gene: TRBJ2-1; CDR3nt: TGCGCCAGCAGCCAAGAAATAGCGGGGGGGCGCTTGGATGAGCAGTTCTTC; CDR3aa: CASSQEIAGGRLDEQFF
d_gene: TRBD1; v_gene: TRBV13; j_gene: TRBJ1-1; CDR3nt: TGTGCCAGCATCACCCCCCCGGGACAGGGACGAATTGAAGCTTTCTTT; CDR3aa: CASITPPGQGRIEAFF
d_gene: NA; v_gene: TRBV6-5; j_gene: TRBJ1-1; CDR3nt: TGTGCCAGCAGCCCCCAGGGGCTCACTGAAGCTTTCTTT; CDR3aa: CASSPQGLTEAFF
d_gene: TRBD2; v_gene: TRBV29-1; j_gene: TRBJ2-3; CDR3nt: TGCAGCGTTGGGAGCGGGGACCTCACAGATACGCAGTATTTT; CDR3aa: CSVGSGDLTDTQYF
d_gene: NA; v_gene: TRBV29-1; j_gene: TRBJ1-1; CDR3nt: TGCAGCGTTGAAGAGTCTGTGAACACTGAAGCTTTCTTT; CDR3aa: CSVEESVNTEAFF
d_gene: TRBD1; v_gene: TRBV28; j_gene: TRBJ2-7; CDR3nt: TGTGCCAGCAGCTCCGGGACAGGGCTTTACGAGCAGTACTTC; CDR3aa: CASSSGTGLYEQYF
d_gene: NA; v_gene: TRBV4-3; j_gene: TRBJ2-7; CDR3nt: TGCGCCAGCAGCCAAGGTCGCAATAGCGTCTACGAGCAGTACTTC; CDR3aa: CASSQGRNSVYEQYF
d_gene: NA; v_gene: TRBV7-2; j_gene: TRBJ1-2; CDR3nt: TGTGCCAGCAGCGACTATGACAGGTACAACTATGGCTACACCTTC; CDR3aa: CASSDYDRYNYGYTF
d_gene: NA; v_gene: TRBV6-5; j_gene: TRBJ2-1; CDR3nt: TGTGCCAGCAGATCCCGGGTAGGGGGGGCGAAGCAGTTCTTC; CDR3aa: CASRSRVGGAKQFF
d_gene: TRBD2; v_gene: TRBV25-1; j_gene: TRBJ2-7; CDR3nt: TGTGCCAGCAGTGAATGGCTGGGGGGGAGGGACGAGCAGTACTTC; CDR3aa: CASSEWLGGRDEQYF
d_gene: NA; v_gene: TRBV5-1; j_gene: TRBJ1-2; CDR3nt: TGCGCCAGCAGCGCCGGACAGAGTAACTATGGCTACACCTTC; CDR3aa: CASSAGQSNYGYTF
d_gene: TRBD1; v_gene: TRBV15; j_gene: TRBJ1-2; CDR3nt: TGTGCCACCAGCAGAGACCCGGGACAGGGGGTAGGGTATGGCTACACCTTC; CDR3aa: CATSRDPGQGVGYGYTF
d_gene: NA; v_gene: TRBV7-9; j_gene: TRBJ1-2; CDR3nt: TGTGCCAGCAGCTCCGGGTTCAACTATGGCTACACCTTC; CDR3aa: CASSSGFNYGYTF
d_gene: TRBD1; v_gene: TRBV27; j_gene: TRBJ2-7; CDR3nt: TGTGCCAGCAGTTCACAGGGGGCCTACGAGCAGTACTTC; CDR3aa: CASSSQGAYEQYF
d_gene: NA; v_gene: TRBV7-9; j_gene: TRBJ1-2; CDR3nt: TGTGCCAGCAGCTTAAATCCCGGGGAGGGCTACACCTTC; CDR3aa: CASSLNPGEGYTF
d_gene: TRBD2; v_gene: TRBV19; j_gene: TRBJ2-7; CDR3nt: TGTGCCAGTAGTATAGGAGCCCGGGGGGGCCTCCACGAGCAGTACTTC; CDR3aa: CASSIGARGGLHEQYF
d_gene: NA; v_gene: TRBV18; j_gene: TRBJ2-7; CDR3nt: TGTGCCAGCTCACAACGGGAATTGGGCCCCTACGAGCAGTACTTC; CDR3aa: CASSQRELGPYEQYF
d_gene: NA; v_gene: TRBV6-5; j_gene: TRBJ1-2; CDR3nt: TGTGCCGCGGGGAGAGGCTACACCTTC; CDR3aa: CAAGRGYTF
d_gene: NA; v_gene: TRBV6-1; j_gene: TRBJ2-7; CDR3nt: TGTGCCAGCGGGGGGTACATATACTACGAGCAGTACTTC; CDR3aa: CASGGYIYYEQYF
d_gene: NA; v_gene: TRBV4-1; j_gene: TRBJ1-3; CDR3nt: TGCGCCAGCAGCCACTTGATCATCCTGCAGGACACCATATATTTT; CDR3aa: CASSHLIILQDTIYF